The rows below give T cell receptor beta chains drawn from one sample of a study of cytomegalovirus exposure and HLA in healthy donors. Sequencing was performed with immunoSEQ multiplex PCR; in TCRdb, only in-frame clones are kept and a portion is missing. This table holds fewer than 250,000 clones, 75% to 85% found once. Source material: PBMCs. Receptors originate from a girl between 10 and 17 years old in good health and CMV-seronegative. The CDR3 runs from the conserved cysteine through the conserved F or W. D genes are given only for firm matches. Clone size is given for some rows only: seen once, a few or many times, or a class if the clone is expanded.

>14|TRBJ2-7|TRBD1|.|TRBV12-5
CASGSGTGIYEQYF
TGTGCTAGTGGATCCGGGACAGGAATTTACGAGCAGTACTTC
>15|TRBJ1-4|.|.|TRBV5-6
CASSFLDSRNEKLFF
TGTGCCAGCAGCTTCCTGGACAGCCGTAATGAAAAACTGTTTTTT
>15|TRBJ1-1|.|.|TRBV5-4
CASSPEWYRATEAFF
TGTGCCAGCAGTCCTGAATGGTACAGGGCCACTGAAGCTTTCTTT
>16|TRBJ2-4|.|.|TRBV28
CASSSPTKGQKNIQYF
TGTGCCAGCAGTTCACCCACGAAAGGACAGAAAAACATTCAGTACTTC
>13|TRBJ1-5|TRBD1|once|TRBV28
CASSTGGYQPQHF
TGTGCCAGCTCTACAGGGGGTTATCAGCCCCAGCATTTT
>16|TRBJ2-6|TRBD1|.|TRBV5-1
CASSSRGGAGANVLTF
TGCGCCAGCAGCTCCCGAGGGGGCGCTGGGGCCAACGTCCTGACTTTC
>15|TRBJ1-2|.|.|TRBV28
CASNYERSPGYGYTF
TGTGCCAGCAACTACGAACGATCACCCGGCTATGGCTACACCTTC
>14|TRBJ2-5|TRBD1|.|TRBV5-1
CASSFGDRVETQYF
TGCGCCAGCAGCTTTGGGGACAGGGTGGAGACCCAGTACTTC
>15|TRBJ2-3|.|.|TRBV28
CASSFGSGRTDTQYF
TGTGCCAGCAGTTTTGGGTCAGGGCGCACAGATACGCAGTATTTT
>16|TRBJ2-1|TRBD2|.|TRBV28
CASSLGSGSVFNEQFF
TGTGCCAGCAGTTTAGGGAGCGGGAGCGTCTTCAATGAGCAGTTCTTC
>8|TRBJ2-7|.|.|TRBV20-1
CSVPGGTF
TGCAGTGTCCCCGGAGGGACCTTC
>13|TRBJ2-2|TRBD2|.|TRBV9
CATSRGEAGELFF
TGTGCCACGTCTCGGGGGGAGGCCGGGGAGCTGTTTTTT
>12|TRBJ2-3|.|.|TRBV5-1
CASSLDGDTQYF
TGCGCCAGCAGCTTGGACGGAGATACGCAGTATTTT
>13|TRBJ2-1|TRBD1|.|TRBV7-2
CASSPDRGTEQFF
TGTGCCAGCAGCCCTGACAGGGGTACTGAGCAGTTCTTC
>13|TRBJ2-7|.|.|TRBV18
CASSPPSSYEQYF
TGTGCCAGCTCACCACCTAGCTCCTACGAGCAGTACTTC
>15|TRBJ2-2|.|once|TRBV28
CASSYGGVNTGELFF
TGTGCCAGCAGTTACGGCGGGGTGAACACCGGGGAGCTGTTTTTT
>12|TRBJ1-2|TRBD1|.|TRBV11-1
CASSPDRGGYTF
TGTGCCAGCAGCCCGGACAGGGGTGGCTACACCTTC
>16|TRBJ2-5|TRBD1|.|TRBV9
CASSGSAGGALETQYF
TGTGCCAGCAGCGGGTCGGCAGGGGGCGCCTTGGAGACCCAGTACTTC
>13|TRBJ1-1|.|.|TRBV7-3
CASSRNRDTEAFF
TGTGCCAGCAGCCGTAACAGGGACACTGAAGCTTTCTTT
>17|TRBJ2-1|.|.|TRBV30
CAWSPRVPYGDYNEQFF
TGTGCCTGGAGTCCGCGAGTGCCATACGGGGATTACAATGAGCAGTTCTTC
>15|TRBJ1-4|TRBD1|.|TRBV27
CASSLLGTANEKLFF
TGTGCCAGCAGTTTATTAGGGACAGCTAATGAAAAACTGTTTTTT
>13|TRBJ1-2|.|few|TRBV7-8
CASSFTGLGGYTF
TGTGCCAGCAGCTTTACTGGGCTTGGGGGCTACACCTTC
>17|TRBJ2-5|TRBD2|.|TRBV27
CASSLRVAGGPVETQYF
TGTGCCAGCAGTTTACGAGTAGCGGGGGGGCCGGTGGAGACCCAGTACTTC
>17|TRBJ1-1|.|.|TRBV4-2
CASSLLASGLQNTEAFF
TGTGCCAGCAGCCTACTAGCCTCCGGACTGCAGAACACTGAAGCTTTCTTT
>16|TRBJ1-2|TRBD1|.|TRBV27
CASSPRQGQFNYGYTF
TGTGCCAGCAGTCCCAGACAGGGCCAATTTAACTATGGCTACACCTTC
>15|TRBJ1-5|.|.|TRBV6-1
CASSDGRVSDQPQHF
TGTGCCAGCAGTGATGGGAGGGTCTCTGATCAGCCCCAGCATTTT